This T cell receptor beta chain comes out of a study of Ad26.COV2.S vaccination and SARS-CoV-2 variants. Notes on the study in general: Vaccinees displayed broader spike-specific TCR repertoires than placebo recipients. With respect to non-spike TCR breadth, vaccine and placebo recipients were similar. After vaccination, reports described spike-specific CD8+ and CD4+ T cell responses as showing substantial breadth.

Germline values: CDR1 LGHNA, CDR2 YNFKEQ. This CDR3 is 13 amino acids long. V lost 0 bases to trimming and J lost 0 bases, with 2 bases between them. Points on this clone: The antigen is not known.

TCRdb's copy holds only in-frame clones and misses some; the assay was immunoSEQ multiplex PCR. Of some 340,000 clones listed, about 86% are singletons. Treatment given: about 20 received Ad26.COV2.S at low or high dose, single or two shots; 5 received placebo; per-sample allocation not given. Specimen acquisition occurred on day 63 following the initial vaccine or placebo injection. J is TRBJ1-2 and V is TRBV4-2, with unresolved D. This receptor was taken from a person between 18 and 65 years old who received the Ad26.COV2.S COVID-19 vaccine or a placebo. Here the sequenced sample was peripheral blood, taken in a trial of Ad26.COV2.S vaccine versus placebo. CDR3 nucleotides: TGTGCCAGCAGCCAAGACCCTAACTATGGCTACACCTTC. Encoded protein: CASSQDPNYGYTF.